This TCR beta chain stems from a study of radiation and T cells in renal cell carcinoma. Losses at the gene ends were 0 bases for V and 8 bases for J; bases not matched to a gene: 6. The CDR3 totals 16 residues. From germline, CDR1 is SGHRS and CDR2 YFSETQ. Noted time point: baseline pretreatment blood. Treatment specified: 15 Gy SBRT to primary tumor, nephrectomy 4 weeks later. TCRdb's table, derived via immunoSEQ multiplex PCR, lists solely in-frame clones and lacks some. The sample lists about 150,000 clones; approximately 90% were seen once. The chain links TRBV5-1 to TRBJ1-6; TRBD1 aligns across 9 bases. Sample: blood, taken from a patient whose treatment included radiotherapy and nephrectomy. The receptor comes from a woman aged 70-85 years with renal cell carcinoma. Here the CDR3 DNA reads TGCGCCAGCAGCTTGGAGGGACAGGGACGGCATTCACCCCTCCACTTT. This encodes CASSLEGQGRHSPLHF.